The sequence of this TCR beta chain was determined in a study of T cell responses to AZD1222 COVID-19 vaccine. Only in-frame clones appear in the TCRdb table, and some are missing; sequencing was by immunoSEQ multiplex PCR. The table has approximately 180,000 clones, just under 90% seen once. Notes on this clone: Its specificity is not known. One end of the junction varies from germline; a read error may be responsible.

Germline loops: CDR1 MNHNS, CDR2 SASEGT. The CDR3 length is 15 residues. The study, taken as a whole, reports: White British donors predominated, females outnumbered males, and clonal diversity was possibly underestimated. With two AZD1222 doses given, Spike-specific TCR breadth and depth both rose. Spike-wide coverage was observed for vaccine-associated CD4 TCRs, with dominant responses at 160-218 and 743-854. Repertoires in all cases were sampled only once the peak T cell response had passed.

The sample consisted of peripheral blood, taken on day 0 of AZD1222 vaccination. The chain employs TRBV6-1 and TRBJ2-1; D might be TRBD1 (6 bases). This sequence was found in an adult in good health. The CDR3 DNA reads as TGTGCCAGCAGTGAAACCCGGGACACCTACCATGAGCAGTTCTTC. It specifies CASSETRDTYHEQFF.